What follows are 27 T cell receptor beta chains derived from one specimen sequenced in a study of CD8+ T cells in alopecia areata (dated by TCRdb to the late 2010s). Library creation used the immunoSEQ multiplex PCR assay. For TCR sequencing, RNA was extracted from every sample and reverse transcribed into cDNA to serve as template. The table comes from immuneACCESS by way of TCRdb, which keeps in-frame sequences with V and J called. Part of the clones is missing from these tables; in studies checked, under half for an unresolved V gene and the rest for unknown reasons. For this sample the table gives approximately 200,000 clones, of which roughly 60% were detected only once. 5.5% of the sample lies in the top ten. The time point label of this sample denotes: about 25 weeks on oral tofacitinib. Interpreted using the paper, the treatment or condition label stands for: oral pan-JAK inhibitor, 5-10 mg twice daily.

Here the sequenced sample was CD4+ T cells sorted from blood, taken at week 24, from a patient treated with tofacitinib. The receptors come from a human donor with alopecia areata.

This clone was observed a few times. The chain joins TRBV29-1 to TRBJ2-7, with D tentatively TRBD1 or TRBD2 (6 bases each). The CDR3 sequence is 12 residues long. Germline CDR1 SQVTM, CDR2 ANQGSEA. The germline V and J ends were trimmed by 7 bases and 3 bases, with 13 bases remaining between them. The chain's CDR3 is CSAGGGGYEQYF. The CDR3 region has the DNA TGCAGCGCGGGCGGAGGGGGCTACGAGCAGTACTTC.

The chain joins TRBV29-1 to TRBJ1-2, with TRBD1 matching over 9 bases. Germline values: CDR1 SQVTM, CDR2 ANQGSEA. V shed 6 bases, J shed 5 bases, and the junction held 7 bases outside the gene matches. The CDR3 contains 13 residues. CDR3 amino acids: CSVLLGQGYGYTF. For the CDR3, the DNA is TGCAGCGTCCTCTTGGGACAGGGATATGGCTACACCTTC.

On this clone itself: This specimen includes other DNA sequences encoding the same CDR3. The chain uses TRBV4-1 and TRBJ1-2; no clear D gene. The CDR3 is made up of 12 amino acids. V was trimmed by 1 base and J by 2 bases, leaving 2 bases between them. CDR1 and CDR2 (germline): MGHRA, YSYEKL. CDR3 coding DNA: TGCGCCAGCAGCCAAGGCAACTATGGCTACACCTTC. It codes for CASSQGNYGYTF.

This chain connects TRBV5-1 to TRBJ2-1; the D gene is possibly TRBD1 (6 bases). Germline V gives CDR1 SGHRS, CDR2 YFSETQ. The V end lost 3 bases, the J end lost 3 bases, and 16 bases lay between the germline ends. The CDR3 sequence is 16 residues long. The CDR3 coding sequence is TGCGCCAGCAGCTCTCCCGGGACACCCGTCTACAATGAGCAGTTCTTC. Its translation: CASSSPGTPVYNEQFF.

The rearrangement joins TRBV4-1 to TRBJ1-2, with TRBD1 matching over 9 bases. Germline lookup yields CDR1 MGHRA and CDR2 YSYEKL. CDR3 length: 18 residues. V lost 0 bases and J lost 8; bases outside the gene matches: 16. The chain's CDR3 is CASSQEVIMGQGVYGYTF. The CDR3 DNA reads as TGCGCCAGCAGCCAAGAGGTCATCATGGGACAGGGAGTGTACGGCTACACCTTC.

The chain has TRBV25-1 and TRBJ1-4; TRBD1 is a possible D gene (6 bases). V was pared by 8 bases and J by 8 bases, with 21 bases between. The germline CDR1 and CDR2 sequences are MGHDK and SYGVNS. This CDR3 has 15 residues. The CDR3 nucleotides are TGTGCCAGCCTACCTTCTACGGGGGGCTGGGAAAAACTGTTTTTT. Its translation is CASLPSTGGWEKLFF.

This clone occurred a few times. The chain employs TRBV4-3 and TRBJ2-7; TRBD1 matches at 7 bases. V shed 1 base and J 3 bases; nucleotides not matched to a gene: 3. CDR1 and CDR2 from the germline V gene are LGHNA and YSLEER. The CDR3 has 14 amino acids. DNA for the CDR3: TGCGCCAGCAGCCAAGGACAGGGAAACTACGAGCAGTACTTC. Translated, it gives CASSQGQGNYEQYF.

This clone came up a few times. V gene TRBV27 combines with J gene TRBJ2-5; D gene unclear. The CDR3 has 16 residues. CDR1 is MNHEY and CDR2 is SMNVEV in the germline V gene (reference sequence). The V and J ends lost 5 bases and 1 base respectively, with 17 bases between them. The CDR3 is CASSPRLGKGQETQYF. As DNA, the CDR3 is TGTGCCAGCAGTCCCCGGTTGGGGAAGGGCCAAGAGACCCAGTACTTC.

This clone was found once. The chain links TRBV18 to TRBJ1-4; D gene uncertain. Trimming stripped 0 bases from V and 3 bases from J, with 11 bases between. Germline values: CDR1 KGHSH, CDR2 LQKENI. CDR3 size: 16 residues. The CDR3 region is CASSPPIRLANEKLFF. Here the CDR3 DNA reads TGTGCCAGCTCACCACCGATAAGGCTAGCTAATGAAAAACTGTTTTTT.

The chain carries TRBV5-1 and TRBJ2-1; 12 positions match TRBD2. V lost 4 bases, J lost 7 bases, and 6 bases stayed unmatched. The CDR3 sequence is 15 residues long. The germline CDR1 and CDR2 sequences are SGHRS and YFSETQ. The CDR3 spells CASSLTSGGRNEQFF. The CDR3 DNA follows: TGCGCCAGCAGCCTGACTAGCGGGGGTCGAAATGAGCAGTTCTTC.

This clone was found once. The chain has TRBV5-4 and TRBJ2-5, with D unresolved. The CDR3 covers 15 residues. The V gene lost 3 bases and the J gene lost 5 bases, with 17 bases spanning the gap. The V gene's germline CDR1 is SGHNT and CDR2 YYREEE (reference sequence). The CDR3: CASSSAGEGWETQYF. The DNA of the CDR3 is TGTGCCAGCAGCTCTGCAGGAGAAGGTTGGGAGACCCAGTACTTC.

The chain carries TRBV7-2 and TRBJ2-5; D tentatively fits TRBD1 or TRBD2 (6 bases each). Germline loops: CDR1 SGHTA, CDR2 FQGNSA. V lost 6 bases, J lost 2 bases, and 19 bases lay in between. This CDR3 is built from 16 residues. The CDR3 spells CASRPDGGAGQETQYF. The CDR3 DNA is TGTGCCAGCAGACCAGACGGGGGCGCAGGGCAAGAGACCCAGTACTTC. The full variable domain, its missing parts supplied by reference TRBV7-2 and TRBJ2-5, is GAGVSQSPSNKVTEKGKDVELRCDPISGHTALYWYRQSLGQGLEFLIYFQGNSAPDKSGLPSDRFSAERTGGSVSTLTIQRTQQEDSAVYLCASRPDGGAGQETQYFGPGTRLLVL.

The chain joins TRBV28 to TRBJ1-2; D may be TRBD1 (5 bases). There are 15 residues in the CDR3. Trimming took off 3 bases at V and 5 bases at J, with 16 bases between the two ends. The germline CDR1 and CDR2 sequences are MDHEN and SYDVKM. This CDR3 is CASSLGLQGAYGYTF. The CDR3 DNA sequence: TGTGCCAGCAGTTTGGGACTCCAGGGCGCTTATGGCTACACCTTC.

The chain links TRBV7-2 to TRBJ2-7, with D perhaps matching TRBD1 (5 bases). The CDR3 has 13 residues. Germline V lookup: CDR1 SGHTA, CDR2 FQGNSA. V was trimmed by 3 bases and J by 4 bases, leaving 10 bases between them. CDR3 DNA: TGTGCCAGCAGCTTCGCAGGGTCGTACGAGCAGTACTTC. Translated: CASSFAGSYEQYF.

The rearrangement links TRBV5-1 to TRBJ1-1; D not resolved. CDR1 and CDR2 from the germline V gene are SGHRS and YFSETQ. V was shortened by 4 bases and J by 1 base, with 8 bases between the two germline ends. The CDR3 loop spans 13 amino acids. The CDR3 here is CASSPNTNTEAFF. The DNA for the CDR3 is TGCGCCAGCAGCCCAAACACGAACACTGAAGCTTTCTTT.

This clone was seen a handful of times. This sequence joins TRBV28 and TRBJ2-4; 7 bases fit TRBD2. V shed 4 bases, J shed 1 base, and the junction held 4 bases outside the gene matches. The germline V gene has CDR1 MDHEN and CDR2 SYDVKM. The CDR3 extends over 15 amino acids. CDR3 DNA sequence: TGTGCCAGCAGTTGGGCGGGGGTCGCCAAAAACATTCAGTACTTC. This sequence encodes CASSWAGVAKNIQYF.

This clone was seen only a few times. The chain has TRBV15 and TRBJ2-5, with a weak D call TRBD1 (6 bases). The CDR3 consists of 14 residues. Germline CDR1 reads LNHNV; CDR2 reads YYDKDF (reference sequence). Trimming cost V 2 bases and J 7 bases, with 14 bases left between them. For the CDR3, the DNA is TGTGCCACCAGCAGAAAAGGACAGAAAGTGACCCAGTACTTC. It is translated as CATSRKGQKVTQYF. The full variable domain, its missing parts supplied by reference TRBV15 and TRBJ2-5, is DAMVIQNPRYQVTQFGKPVTLSCSQTLNHNVMYWYQQKSSQAPKLLFHYYDKDFNNEADTPDNFQSRRPNTSFCFLDIRSPGLGDTAMYLCATSRKGQKVTQYFGPGTRLLVL.

The CDR3 region is CASRVKPSQGVGGDSPLHF. The CDR3 region has the DNA TGCGCCAGCAGAGTAAAACCCTCACAGGGGGTAGGAGGCGATTCACCCCTCCACTTT. The chain has TRBV5-1 and TRBJ1-6, with TRBD1 identical over 8 bases. The germline V gene encodes CDR1 SGHRS and CDR2 YFSETQ. The junction had 21 bases not matched to a gene; V was cut back by 5 bases and J by 8 bases. CDR3 size: 19 residues.

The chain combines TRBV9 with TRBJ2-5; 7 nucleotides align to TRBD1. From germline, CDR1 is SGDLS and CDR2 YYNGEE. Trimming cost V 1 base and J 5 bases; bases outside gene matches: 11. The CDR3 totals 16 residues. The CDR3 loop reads CASSVRPNRGAETQYF. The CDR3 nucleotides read TGTGCCAGCAGCGTACGCCCGAACAGGGGTGCGGAGACCCAGTACTTC.

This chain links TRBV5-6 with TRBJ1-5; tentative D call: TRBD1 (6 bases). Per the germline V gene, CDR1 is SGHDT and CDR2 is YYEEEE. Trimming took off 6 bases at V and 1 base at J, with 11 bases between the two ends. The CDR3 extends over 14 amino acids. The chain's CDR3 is CASNHRVSNQPQHF. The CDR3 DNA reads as TGTGCCAGCAACCACAGGGTGAGCAATCAGCCCCAGCATTTT.

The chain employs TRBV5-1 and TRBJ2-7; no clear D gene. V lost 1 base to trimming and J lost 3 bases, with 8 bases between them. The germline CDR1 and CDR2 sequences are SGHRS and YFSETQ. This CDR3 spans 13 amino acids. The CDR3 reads CASSLTVNYEQYF. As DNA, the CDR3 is TGCGCCAGCAGCTTGACAGTTAACTACGAGCAGTACTTC.

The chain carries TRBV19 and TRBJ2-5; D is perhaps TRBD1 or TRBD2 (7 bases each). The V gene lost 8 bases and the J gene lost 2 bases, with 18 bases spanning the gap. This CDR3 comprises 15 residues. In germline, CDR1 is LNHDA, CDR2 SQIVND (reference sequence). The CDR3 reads CASQGRDRIQETQYF. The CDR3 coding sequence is TGTGCCAGTCAGGGGAGGGACAGAATACAAGAGACCCAGTACTTC.

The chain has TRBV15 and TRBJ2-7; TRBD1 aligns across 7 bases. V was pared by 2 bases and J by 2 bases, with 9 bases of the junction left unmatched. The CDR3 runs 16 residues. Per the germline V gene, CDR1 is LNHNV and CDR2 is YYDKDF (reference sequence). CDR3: CATSRSRGSRAYEQYF. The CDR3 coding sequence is TGTGCCACCAGCAGAAGCAGGGGGAGTCGGGCCTACGAGCAGTACTTC.

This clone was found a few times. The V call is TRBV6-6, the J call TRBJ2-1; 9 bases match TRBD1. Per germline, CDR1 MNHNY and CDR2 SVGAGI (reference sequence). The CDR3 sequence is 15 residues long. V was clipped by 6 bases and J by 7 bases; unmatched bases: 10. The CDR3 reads CASRQGGTGRNEQFF. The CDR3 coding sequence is TGTGCCAGCAGGCAAGGCGGGACAGGGAGGAATGAGCAGTTCTTC.

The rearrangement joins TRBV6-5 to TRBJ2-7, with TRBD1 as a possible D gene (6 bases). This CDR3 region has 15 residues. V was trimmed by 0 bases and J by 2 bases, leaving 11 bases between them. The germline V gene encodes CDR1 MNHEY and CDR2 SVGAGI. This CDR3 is CASSYSGGQPYEQYF. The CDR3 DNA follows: TGTGCCAGCAGTTACTCAGGTGGACAGCCCTACGAGCAGTACTTC.

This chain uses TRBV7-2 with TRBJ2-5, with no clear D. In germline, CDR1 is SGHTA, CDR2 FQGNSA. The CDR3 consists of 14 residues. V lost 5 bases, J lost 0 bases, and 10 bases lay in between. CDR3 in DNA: TGTGCCAGCAGCCTCGACTGGAACCAAGAGACCCAGTACTTC. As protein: CASSLDWNQETQYF.

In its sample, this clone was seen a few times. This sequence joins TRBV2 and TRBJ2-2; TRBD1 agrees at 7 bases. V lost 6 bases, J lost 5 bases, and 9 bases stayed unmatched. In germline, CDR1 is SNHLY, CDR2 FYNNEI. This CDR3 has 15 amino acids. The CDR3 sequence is CASRTGTAATGELFF. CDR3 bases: TGTGCCAGCAGGACCGGGACAGCCGCGACCGGGGAGCTGTTTTTT. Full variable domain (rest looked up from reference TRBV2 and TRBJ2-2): EPEVTQTPSHQVTQMGQEVILRCVPISNHLYFYWYRQILGQKVEFLVSFYNNEISEKSEIFDDQFSVERPDGSNFTLKIRSTKLEDSAMYFCASRTGTAATGELFFGEGSRLTVL.